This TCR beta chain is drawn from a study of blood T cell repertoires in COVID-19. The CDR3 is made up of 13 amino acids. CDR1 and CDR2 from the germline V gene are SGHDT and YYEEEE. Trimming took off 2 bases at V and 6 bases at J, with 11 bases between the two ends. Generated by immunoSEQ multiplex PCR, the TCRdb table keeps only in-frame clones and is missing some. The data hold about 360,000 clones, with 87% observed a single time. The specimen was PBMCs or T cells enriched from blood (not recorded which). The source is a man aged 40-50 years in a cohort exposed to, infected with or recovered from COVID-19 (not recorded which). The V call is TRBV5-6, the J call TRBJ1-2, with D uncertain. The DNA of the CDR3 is TGTGCCAGCAGCTTTCGAGGTTTTGATGGCTACACCTTC. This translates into CASSFRGFDGYTF.